The 20 T cell receptor beta chains presented below share a single source sample, sequenced in a study of blood T cell repertoires in COVID-19. Only in-frame clones appear in the TCRdb table, and some are missing; sequencing was by immunoSEQ multiplex PCR. This sample carries under 350,000 clones, roughly four fifths of them seen once, and the ten largest clones take more than 8%. The sample comprised peripheral blood. The receptor source for this set is a woman aged 50 to 60 who had recovered from COVID-19.

The chain couples TRBV6-2 or TRBV6-3 to TRBJ2-6; D not resolved. The V end lost 7 bases, the J end lost 2 bases, and 15 bases lay between the germline ends. Germline V gene lookup returns CDR1 MNHEY and CDR2 SVGEGT. The CDR3 sequence is 16 residues long. CDR3 coding DNA: TGTGCCAGCACCCCTCGCGGAGCAGCTGGGGCCAACGTCCTGACTTTC. As protein: CASTPRGAAGANVLTF.

This clone occurred a few times. The rearrangement links TRBV5-1 to TRBJ2-7; 9 bases are shared with TRBD2. With V trimmed by 1 base and J by 7 bases, 9 bases remained unmatched. Germline CDR1 SGHRS, CDR2 YFSETQ. The CDR3 runs 15 residues. The DNA of the CDR3 is TGCGCCAGCAGCTTGAGGCCTAGCGGGACGGGGGAGCAGTACTTC. This encodes CASSLRPSGTGEQYF.

The chain has TRBV7-2 and TRBJ2-2; D remains ambiguous. Trimming took off 1 base at V and 4 bases at J, with 10 bases between the two ends. Germline-derived CDR1 and CDR2 are SGHTA and FQGNSA. This CDR3 has 15 residues. CDR3 nucleotides: TGTGCCAGCAGCTTAGATGGGCAGGTCACCGGGGAGCTGTTTTTT. Translated: CASSLDGQVTGELFF.

This chain joins TRBV19 and TRBJ2-1, with 8 bases identical to TRBD2. The CDR3 is made up of 15 amino acids. Germline loops: CDR1 LNHDA, CDR2 SQIVND (reference sequence). The junction had 7 bases not matched to a gene; V was cut back by 4 bases and J by 5 bases. The CDR3 sequence is CASSTSTSGHNEQFF. In DNA form, the CDR3 reads TGTGCCAGTAGTACTTCTACTAGCGGCCACAATGAGCAGTTCTTC.

V usage is TRBV24-1 and J usage is TRBJ2-6; maybe TRBD1 (5 bases). The CDR3 totals 16 residues. Trimming took off 4 bases at V and 4 bases at J, with 13 bases between the two ends. Germline V gives CDR1 KGHDR, CDR2 SFDVKD. CDR3 loop: CATSDPRDPGANVLTF. In DNA form, the CDR3 reads TGTGCCACCAGTGACCCCAGGGATCCCGGGGCCAACGTCCTGACTTTC.

This chain joins TRBV5-1 and TRBJ2-7; 8 nucleotides align to TRBD2. The CDR3 runs 15 residues. Germline V gene data show CDR1 as SGHRS and CDR2 as YFSETQ. With V trimmed by 4 bases and J by 4 bases, 10 bases remained unmatched. CDR3 in DNA: TGCGCCAGCAGCACCGCCCCAGCGGGGGCTTACGAGCAGTACTTC. Residues: CASSTAPAGAYEQYF.

The rearrangement uses TRBV9 and TRBJ1-2; 12 bases map to TRBD1. Trimming at V came to 2 bases and at J to 3 bases, leaving 5 bases not matched to a gene. Germline CDR1 reads SGDLS; CDR2 reads YYNGEE. The CDR3 runs 16 residues. The chain's CDR3 is CASSVEGQGAYYGYTF. The CDR3 DNA sequence: TGTGCCAGCAGCGTCGAGGGACAGGGGGCCTACTATGGCTACACCTTC.

The rearrangement links TRBV7-9 to TRBJ1-2; no clear D. Trimming pared 5 bases from V and 6 bases from J, leaving 16 bases between. Per the germline V gene, CDR1 is SEHNR and CDR2 is FQNEAQ (reference sequence). This CDR3 contains 14 residues. CDR3 region: CASSLPVFPHGYTF. CDR3 sequence (DNA): TGTGCCAGCAGCCTACCGGTTTTTCCACATGGCTACACCTTC.

This chain links TRBV25-1 with TRBJ2-2; D is unresolved. Germline V gene data show CDR1 as MGHDK and CDR2 as SYGVNS. This CDR3 is 13 amino acids long. Between the trimmed V and J ends, which lost 1 base and 6 bases, there was a span of 6 bases. The CDR3 spells CASSEFEAGELFF. DNA for the CDR3: TGTGCCAGCAGTGAATTCGAGGCCGGGGAGCTGTTTTTT. Drawing the rest from reference TRBV25-1 and TRBJ2-2, the complete variable domain is EADIYQTPRYLVIGTGKKITLECSQTMGHDKMYWYQQDPGMELHLIHYSYGVNSTEKGDLSSESTVSRIRTEHFPLTLESARPSHTSQYLCASSEFEAGELFFGEGSRLTVL.

This clone was recorded only once. The V and J genes are TRBV18 and TRBJ1-5; D not certain. The CDR3 covers 17 residues. From germline, CDR1 is KGHSH and CDR2 LQKENI. The V gene lost 2 bases and the J gene lost 1 base, with 15 bases spanning the gap. The CDR3 loop reads CASSPAGRIGSNQPQHF. CDR3 bases: TGTGCCAGCTCACCAGCGGGCAGGATTGGGAGCAATCAGCCCCAGCATTTT.

The gene calls are TRBV11-2 and TRBJ2-3; TRBD2 might be the D (5 bases). Trimming took off 6 bases at V and 3 bases at J, with 10 bases between the two ends. Looked up from germline, CDR1 is SGHAT and CDR2 is FQNNGV. The CDR3 is made up of 13 amino acids. The CDR3 nucleotides read TGTGCCAGCAGGAAAGGAGGAACAGATACGCAGTATTTT. Translation gives CASRKGGTDTQYF.

The chain uses TRBV30 and TRBJ2-3, with 8 bases aligning to TRBD2. The J segment lost 4 bases and the V segment lost 4 bases, leaving 10 bases of the junction unmatched. Germline V gives CDR1 GTSNPN, CDR2 SVGIG (reference sequence). CDR3 length: 15 residues. The CDR3: CAWNGRAGVADTQYF. CDR3 in DNA: TGTGCCTGGAACGGTCGAGCGGGAGTTGCAGATACGCAGTATTTT.

The genes are TRBV24-1 and TRBJ1-2; D is unresolved. In germline, CDR1 is KGHDR, CDR2 SFDVKD. The length of the CDR3 is 13 residues. The V end was cut by 5 bases, the J end by 1 base, with 7 bases between. The DNA for the CDR3 is TGTGCCACCAGTGTGGGGAGTAACTATGGCTACACCTTC. The encoded protein is CATSVGSNYGYTF.

The chain combines TRBV6-5 with TRBJ1-3; 7 bases fit TRBD1. V was pared by 9 bases and J by 0 bases, with 8 bases of the junction left unmatched. This CDR3 region has 15 residues. The germline V gene encodes CDR1 MNHEY and CDR2 SVGAGI. This CDR3 reads CARPKTGISGNTIYF. CDR3 nucleotides: TGTGCCAGGCCTAAGACAGGGATCTCTGGAAACACCATATATTTT.

The chain couples TRBV5-1 to TRBJ2-7, with TRBD2 matching over 11 bases. The germline V gene encodes CDR1 SGHRS and CDR2 YFSETQ. The CDR3 has 13 residues. Germline trimming cut 5 bases from V and 4 bases from J; bases unmatched to any gene: 2. CDR3: CASRGTSGYEQYF. The DNA for the CDR3 is TGCGCCAGCAGGGGGACTAGCGGATACGAGCAGTACTTC.

V usage is TRBV28 and J usage is TRBJ2-1, with 7 nucleotides matching TRBD2. The germline V gene encodes CDR1 MDHEN and CDR2 SYDVKM. V shed 3 bases and J 0 bases; nucleotides not matched to a gene: 5. This CDR3 has 16 residues. The CDR3: CASSFPLADSYNEQFF. Written as DNA, the CDR3 is TGTGCCAGCAGTTTTCCTCTAGCGGACTCCTACAATGAGCAGTTCTTC.

The rearrangement uses TRBV7-2 and TRBJ2-3; 9 nucleotides align to TRBD2. Germline V gene sequence: CDR1 SGHTA, CDR2 FQGNSA. V trimming: 2 bases; J trimming: 5 bases; junction bases outside the gene matches: 8. This CDR3 has 16 residues. In DNA form, the CDR3 reads TGTGCCAGCAGCTTAAACCAGCCAGCGGGAGGAGATACGCAGTATTTT. This codes for CASSLNQPAGGDTQYF.

The chain employs TRBV7-2 and TRBJ1-6; 7 bases map to TRBD1. Germline-derived CDR1 and CDR2 are SGHTA and FQGNSA. CDR3 length: 12 residues. V was pared by 2 bases and J by 14 bases, with 3 bases of the junction left unmatched. The CDR3 sequence: CASSLNQGALHF. The DNA for the CDR3 is TGTGCCAGCAGCTTAAACCAGGGGGCCCTCCACTTT.

This sequence joins TRBV25-1 and TRBJ2-5; D is uncertain. In germline, CDR1 is MGHDK, CDR2 SYGVNS. There are 15 residues in the CDR3. Trimming cost V 1 base and J 9 bases, with 18 bases left between them. CDR3 residues: CASSESVASRKPQYF. For the CDR3, the DNA is TGTGCCAGCAGTGAATCTGTAGCTAGTAGGAAGCCCCAGTACTTC.

The gene calls are TRBV7-9 and TRBJ1-2, with D uncertain. CDR3 length: 13 residues. Germline-derived CDR1 and CDR2 are SEHNR and FQNEAQ (reference sequence). The V end lost 6 bases, the J end lost 1 base, and 9 bases lay between the germline ends. This CDR3 is CASRVHDNYGYTF. In DNA form, the CDR3 reads TGTGCCAGCAGGGTACATGATAACTATGGCTACACCTTC.